Listed here is a single TCR beta chain. The clone's antigen remains unknown. The record has no base qualities; no much larger clone is one base away. The data are from a study of blood T cell repertoires in COVID-19 (dated by TCRdb to about 2020). Background for the entire study: Samples from collaborators originated in the United States, Italy and Spain and spanned both the acute and convalescent phases of COVID-19. Nearly every sample came with metadata listing a de-identified subject ID, COVID-19 status, age in years and sex. Subjects who had been exposed to COVID-19, were actively infected with it, or had recovered from it provided the deeply sampled blood TCRbeta repertoires that made up the dataset. The prospective study material was composed of cDNA or gDNA derived from T cells, B-cell-depleted T cells, or PBMCs. The repertoires were made available in a free public database intended to serve as a resource for research on the immune response to SARS-CoV-2. HLA class I and class II types, where available, came from metadata supplied by the sample provider rather than from assay-based typing. The samples were drawn from the first 160 participants of the ongoing ImmuneRACE study and from 1,254 subjects provided by 6 global collaborators. Broader findings and caveats from the paper: The quantity of clinical and demographic metadata differed by source and by participant and was supplied without curation.

Trimming removed 1 base from V and 7 bases from J, leaving 10 bases between the germline ends. The CDR3, cysteine through phenylalanine, is 13 amino acids long. Kept here is only the CDR3 DNA, which spans 39 bases and is read in frame from base 1. The germline V gene yields KGHSH for CDR1 and LQKENI for CDR2. The collaborating institutions used their own protocols to collect whole blood in K2EDTA tubes. Collaborator samples were shipped for TCRbeta analysis as frozen whole blood, isolated PBMCs, or DNA extracted from either sample type. TCRbeta CDR3 regions were amplified from genomic DNA by means of the immunoSEQ Assay, a bias-controlled multiplex PCR. Turning to the authors' computational methods: Nucleated cell counts per sample were estimated from amplification of reference gene primers within the assay. To quantify the absolute abundance of each unique TCRbeta CDR3 rearrangement, sequence reads were collapsed and filtered. For each sample, productive Simpson clonality was calculated as the square root of Simpson's diversity index over productive rearrangements. TCRdb holds this immuneACCESS table with in-frame rearrangements only. Some clones are missing; in checked studies, unresolved V genes explain under half, and the rest has no known cause. V and J calls and clone size are as listed in that table; D and trimming were resolved from the DNA. The sample contains about 100,000 clones, roughly four fifths of them found a single time. Clones ranked in the top ten supply 4.8% of the sample.

The V gene is TRBV18 and the J gene is TRBJ1-1; the D gene lacks a confident call. Sequences were obtained from peripheral blood. This clonotype was obtained from a man aged 55 to 69 with acute or convalescent COVID-19. The DNA sequence follows: TGTGCCAGCTCACCACTGGCGAGGTTTGAAGCTTTCTTT. The translation is CASSPLARFEAFF.